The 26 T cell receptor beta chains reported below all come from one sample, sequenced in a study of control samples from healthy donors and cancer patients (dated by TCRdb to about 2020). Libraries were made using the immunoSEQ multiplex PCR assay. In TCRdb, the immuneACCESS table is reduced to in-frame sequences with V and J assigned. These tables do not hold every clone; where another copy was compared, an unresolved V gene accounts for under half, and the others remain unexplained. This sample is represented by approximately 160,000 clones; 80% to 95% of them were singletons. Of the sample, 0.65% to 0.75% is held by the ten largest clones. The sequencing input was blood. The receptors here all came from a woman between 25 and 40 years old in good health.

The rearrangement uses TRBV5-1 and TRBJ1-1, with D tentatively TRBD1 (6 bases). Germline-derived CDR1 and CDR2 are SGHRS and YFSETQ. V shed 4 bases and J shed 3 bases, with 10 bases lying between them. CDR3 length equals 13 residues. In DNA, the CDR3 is TGCGCCAGCAGCAACAGGGAGGACACTGAAGCTTTCTTT. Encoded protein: CASSNREDTEAFF. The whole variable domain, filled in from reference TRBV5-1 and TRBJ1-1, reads KAGVTQTPRYLIKTRGQQVTLSCSPISGHRSVSWYQQTPGQGLQFLFEYFSETQRNKGNFPGRFSGRQFSNSRSEMNVSTLELGDSALYLCASSNREDTEAFFGQGTRLTVV.

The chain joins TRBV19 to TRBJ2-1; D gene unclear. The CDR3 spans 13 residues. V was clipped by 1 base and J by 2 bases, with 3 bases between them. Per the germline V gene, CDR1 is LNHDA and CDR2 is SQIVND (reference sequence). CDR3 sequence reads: CASSIVPYNEQFF. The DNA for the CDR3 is TGTGCCAGTAGTATAGTTCCCTACAATGAGCAGTTCTTC.

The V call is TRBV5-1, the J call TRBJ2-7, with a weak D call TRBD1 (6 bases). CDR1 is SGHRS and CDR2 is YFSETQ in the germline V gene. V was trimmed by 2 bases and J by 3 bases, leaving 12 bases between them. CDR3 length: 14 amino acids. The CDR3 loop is CASSFPDRNYEQYF. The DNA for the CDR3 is TGCGCCAGCAGCTTTCCTGACAGGAACTACGAGCAGTACTTC.

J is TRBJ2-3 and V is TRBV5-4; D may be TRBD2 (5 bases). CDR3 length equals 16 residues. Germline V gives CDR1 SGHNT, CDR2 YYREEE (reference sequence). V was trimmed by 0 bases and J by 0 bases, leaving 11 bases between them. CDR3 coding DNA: TGTGCCAGCAGCTTGGCAGCGGCGGCTAGCACAGATACGCAGTATTTT. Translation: CASSLAAAASTDTQYF.

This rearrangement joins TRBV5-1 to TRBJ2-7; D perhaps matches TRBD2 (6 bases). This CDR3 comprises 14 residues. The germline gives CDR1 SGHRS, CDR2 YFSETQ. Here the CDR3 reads CVSSGGNQRDEQYF. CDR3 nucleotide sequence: TGCGTCTCTTCCGGAGGGAACCAAAGAGACGAGCAGTACTTC.

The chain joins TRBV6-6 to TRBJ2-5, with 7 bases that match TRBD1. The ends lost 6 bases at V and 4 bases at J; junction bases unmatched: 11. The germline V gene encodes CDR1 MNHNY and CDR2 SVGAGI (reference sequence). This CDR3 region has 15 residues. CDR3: CASSQLTGIGETQYF. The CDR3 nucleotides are TGTGCCAGCAGCCAATTGACAGGGATCGGAGAGACCCAGTACTTC.

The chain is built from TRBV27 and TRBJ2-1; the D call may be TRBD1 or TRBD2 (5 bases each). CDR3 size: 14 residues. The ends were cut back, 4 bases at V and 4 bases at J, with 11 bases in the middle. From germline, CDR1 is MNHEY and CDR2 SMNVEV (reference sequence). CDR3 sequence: CASSSDYRYNEQFF. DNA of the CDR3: TGTGCCAGCAGTTCCGACTACAGGTACAATGAGCAGTTCTTC.

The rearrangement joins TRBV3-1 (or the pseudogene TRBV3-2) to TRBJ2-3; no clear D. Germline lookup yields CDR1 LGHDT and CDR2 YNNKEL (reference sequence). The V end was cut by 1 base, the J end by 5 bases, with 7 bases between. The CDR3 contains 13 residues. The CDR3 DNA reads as TGTGCCAGCAGCCAAGGTACGGGAGATACGCAGTATTTT. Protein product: CASSQGTGDTQYF.

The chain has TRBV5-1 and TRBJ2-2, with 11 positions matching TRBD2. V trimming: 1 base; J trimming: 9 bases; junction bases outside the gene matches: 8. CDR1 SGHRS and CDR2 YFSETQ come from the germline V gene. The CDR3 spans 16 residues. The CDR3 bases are TGCGCCAGCAGCTTGAGATCGACTAGCGGGATTCGGGAGCTGTTTTTT. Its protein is CASSLRSTSGIRELFF.

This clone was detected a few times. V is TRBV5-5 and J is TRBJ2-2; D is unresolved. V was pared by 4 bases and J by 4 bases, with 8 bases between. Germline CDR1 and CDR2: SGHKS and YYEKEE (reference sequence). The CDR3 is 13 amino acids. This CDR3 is CASSPLGTGELFF. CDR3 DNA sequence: TGTGCCAGCAGCCCACTGGGCACCGGGGAGCTGTTTTTT. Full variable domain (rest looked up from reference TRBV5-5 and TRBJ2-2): DAGVTQSPTHLIKTRGQQVTLRCSPISGHKSVSWYQQVLGQGPQFIFQYYEKEERGRGNFPDRFSARQFPNYSSELNVNALLLGDSALYLCASSPLGTGELFFGEGSRLTVL.

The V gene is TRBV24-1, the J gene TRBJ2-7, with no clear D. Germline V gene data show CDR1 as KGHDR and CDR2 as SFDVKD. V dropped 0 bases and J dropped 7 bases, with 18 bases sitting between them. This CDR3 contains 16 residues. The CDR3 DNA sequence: TGTGCCACCAGTGATTTGAGTGGTCGGCAGCATAAGGAGCAGTACTTC. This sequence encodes CATSDLSGRQHKEQYF.

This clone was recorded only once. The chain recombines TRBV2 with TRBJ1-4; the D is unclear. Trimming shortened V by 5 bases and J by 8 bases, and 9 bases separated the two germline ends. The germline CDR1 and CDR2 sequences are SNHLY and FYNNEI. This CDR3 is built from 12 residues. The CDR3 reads CASSTSWEKLFF. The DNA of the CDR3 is TGTGCCAGCAGTACTTCCTGGGAAAAACTGTTTTTT.

The CDR3 loop is CASSAGLAGATDTQYF. The CDR3 DNA follows: TGTGCCAGTAGTGCGGGACTAGCGGGAGCCACAGATACGCAGTATTTT. The chain joins TRBV19 to TRBJ2-3, with TRBD2 matching 14 bases. V gave up 5 bases and J gave up 2 bases; unmatched junction bases: 3. This CDR3 has 16 amino acids. CDR1 and CDR2 from the germline V gene are LNHDA and SQIVND (reference sequence).

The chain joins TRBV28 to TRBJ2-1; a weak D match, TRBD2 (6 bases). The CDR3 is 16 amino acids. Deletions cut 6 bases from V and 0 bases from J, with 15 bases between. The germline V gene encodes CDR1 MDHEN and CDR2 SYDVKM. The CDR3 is CASSPRDSFSYNEQFF. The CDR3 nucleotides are TGTGCCAGCAGCCCCCGGGACTCCTTCTCCTACAATGAGCAGTTCTTC.

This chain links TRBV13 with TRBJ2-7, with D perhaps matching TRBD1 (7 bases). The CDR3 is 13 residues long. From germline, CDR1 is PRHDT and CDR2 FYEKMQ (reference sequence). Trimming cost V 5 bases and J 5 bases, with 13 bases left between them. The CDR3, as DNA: TGTGCCAGCAGCCGACTCAGGGGGGACGAGCAGTACTTC. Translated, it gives CASSRLRGDEQYF.

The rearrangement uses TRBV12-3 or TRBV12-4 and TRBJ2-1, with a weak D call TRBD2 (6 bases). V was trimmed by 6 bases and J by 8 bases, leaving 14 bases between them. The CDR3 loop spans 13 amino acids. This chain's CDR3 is CASSRLDLDEQFF. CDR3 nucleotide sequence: TGTGCCAGCAGCCGACTAGATTTGGATGAGCAGTTCTTC.

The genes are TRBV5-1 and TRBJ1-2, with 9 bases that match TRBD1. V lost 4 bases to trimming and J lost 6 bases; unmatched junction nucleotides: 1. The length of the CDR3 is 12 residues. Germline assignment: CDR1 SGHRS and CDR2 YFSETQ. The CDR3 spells CASSRTGDGYTF. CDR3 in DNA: TGCGCCAGCAGCCGGACAGGGGATGGCTACACCTTC.

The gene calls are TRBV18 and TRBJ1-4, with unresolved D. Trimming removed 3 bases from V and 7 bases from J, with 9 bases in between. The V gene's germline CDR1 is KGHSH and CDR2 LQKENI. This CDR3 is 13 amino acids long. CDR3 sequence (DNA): TGTGCCAGCTCACCTTTTCAATCTGAAAAACTGTTTTTT. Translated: CASSPFQSEKLFF.

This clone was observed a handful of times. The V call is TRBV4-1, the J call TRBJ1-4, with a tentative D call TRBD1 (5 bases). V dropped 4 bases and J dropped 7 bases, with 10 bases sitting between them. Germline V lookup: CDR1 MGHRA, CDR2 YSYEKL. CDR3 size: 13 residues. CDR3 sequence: CASSLGHFEKLFF. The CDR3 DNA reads TGCGCCAGCAGCCTTGGACACTTTGAAAAACTGTTTTTT.

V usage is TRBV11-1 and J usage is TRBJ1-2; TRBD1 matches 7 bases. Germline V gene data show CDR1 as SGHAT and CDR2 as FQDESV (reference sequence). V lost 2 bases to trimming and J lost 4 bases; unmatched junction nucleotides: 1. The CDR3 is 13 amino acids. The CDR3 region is CASSLPGGYGYTF. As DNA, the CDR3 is TGTGCCAGCAGCTTACCAGGGGGCTATGGCTACACCTTC.

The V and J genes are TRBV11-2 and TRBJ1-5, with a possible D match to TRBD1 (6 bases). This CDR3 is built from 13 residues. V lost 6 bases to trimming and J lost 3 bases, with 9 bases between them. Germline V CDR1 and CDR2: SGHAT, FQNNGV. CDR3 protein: CASSTGINQPQHF. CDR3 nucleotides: TGTGCCAGCAGTACAGGGATCAATCAGCCCCAGCATTTT.

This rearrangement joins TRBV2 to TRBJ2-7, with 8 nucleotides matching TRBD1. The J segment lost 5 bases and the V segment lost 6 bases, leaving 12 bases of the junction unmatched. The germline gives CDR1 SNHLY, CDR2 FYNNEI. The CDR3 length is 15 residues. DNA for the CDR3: TGTGCCAGCAGCGGATTAGGACAGGGTCAGGACGAGCAGTACTTC. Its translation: CASSGLGQGQDEQYF.

The CDR3 region is CASSRPGQGKGEAFF. The CDR3 DNA reads TGTGCCAGCAGCCGCCCAGGACAGGGAAAGGGCGAAGCTTTCTTT. V usage is TRBV14 and J usage is TRBJ1-1, with 8 bases identical to TRBD1. CDR1 SGHDN and CDR2 FVKESK come from the germline V gene. The CDR3 consists of 15 residues. Germline trimming cut 4 bases from V and 8 bases from J; bases unmatched to any gene: 12. The entire variable domain, with the rest obtained from reference TRBV14 and TRBJ1-1, is as follows: EAGVTQFPSHSVIEKGQTVTLRCDPISGHDNLYWYRRVMGKEIKFLLHFVKESKQDESGMPNNRFLAERTGGTYSTLKVQPAELEDSGVYFCASSRPGQGKGEAFFGQGTRLTVV.

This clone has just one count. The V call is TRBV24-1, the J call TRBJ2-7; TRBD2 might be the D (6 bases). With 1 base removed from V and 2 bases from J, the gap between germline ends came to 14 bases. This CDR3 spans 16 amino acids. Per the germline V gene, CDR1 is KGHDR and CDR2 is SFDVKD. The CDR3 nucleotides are TGTGCCACCAGTGATTTCGCCGCGGGCGGGGCCTACGAGCAGTACTTC. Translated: CATSDFAAGGAYEQYF.

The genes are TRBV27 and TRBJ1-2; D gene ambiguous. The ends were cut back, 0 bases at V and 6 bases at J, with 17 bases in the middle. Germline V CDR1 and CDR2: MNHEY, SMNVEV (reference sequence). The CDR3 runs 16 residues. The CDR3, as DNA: TGTGCCAGCAGTTTATCCCTCAGCCCGGGTCGCGATGGCTACACCTTC. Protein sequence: CASSLSLSPGRDGYTF.

The CDR3 region has the DNA TGTGCCAGCAGCTCAAGTGGCGGGAGGGAGACCCAGTACTTC. This gives the protein CASSSSGGRETQYF. The chain uses TRBV9 and TRBJ2-5; 8 nucleotides align to TRBD2. The CDR3 runs 14 residues. Germline V CDR1 and CDR2: SGDLS, YYNGEE. V shed 4 bases, J shed 5 bases, and the junction held 7 bases outside the gene matches.